A selection of T cell receptor beta chains follows, all from one sample in a study of glioma-infiltrating T cells after dendritic cell vaccination. The table came from immunoSEQ multiplex PCR; TCRdb's copy has only in-frame clones and leaves some out. The table lists around 58,000 clones, approximately 78% of them singletons. The sequencing used blood, collected before dendritic cell vaccination. The receptors here all came from a human donor with glioblastoma. Both conserved end residues are part of each CDR3. Each record gives: V gene, J gene, D gene, clone size, CDR3 protein, CDR3 DNA. The D gene is left open where the match is weak. Clone size appears in some rows only: once, few, many, or a class for an expanded clone.

TRBV4-1	TRBJ2-5	TRBD2	-	CASSQTPSGLQETQYF	TGCGCCAGCAGCCAAACCCCTAGCGGGTTGCAAGAGACCCAGTACTTC
TRBV29-1	TRBJ2-3	TRBD2	-	CSVEERGQDTQYF	TGCAGCGTTGAGGAGCGGGGGCAAGATACGCAGTATTTT
TRBV27	TRBJ1-2	-	-	CASSLSWAYGYTF	TGTGCCAGCAGTTTATCGTGGGCTTATGGCTACACCTTC
TRBV6-5	TRBJ1-2	-	once	CASNPIGEGNYGYTF	TGTGCCAGCAACCCGATTGGGGAGGGTAACTATGGCTACACCTTC
TRBV25-1	TRBJ1-4	-	-	CASSVTATNEKLFF	TGTGCCAGCTCCGTAACGGCAACTAATGAAAAACTGTTTTTT
TRBV2	TRBJ1-2	-	-	CASCSLNYGYTF	TGTGCCAGCTGTAGCCTTAACTATGGCTACACCTTC
TRBV7-8	TRBJ2-7	-	-	CASSLMAGSEQYF	TGTGCCAGCAGCTTAATGGCGGGGAGCGAGCAGTACTTC
TRBV6-1	TRBJ1-2	TRBD1	-	CASSKEPPGTGYGYTF	TGTGCCAGCAGTAAAGAACCTCCCGGGACAGGTTATGGCTACACCTTC
TRBV18	TRBJ2-4	-	once	CASSPPVQKNIQYF	TGTGCCAGCTCACCACCGGTCCAGAAAAACATTCAGTACTTC
TRBV5-1	TRBJ1-2	-	-	CASSLEGASGYTF	TGCGCCAGCAGCTTGGAAGGGGCATCGGGCTACACCTTC
TRBV7-8	TRBJ2-7	TRBD2	-	CASSPQASRGAPYEQYF	TGTGCCAGCAGCCCCCAGGCCTCGCGGGGGGCCCCCTACGAGCAGTACTTC
TRBV15	TRBJ2-5	-	-	CATSRDLGAETQYF	TGTGCCACCAGCAGAGATCTGGGGGCAGAGACCCAGTACTTC
TRBV30	TRBJ1-3	-	-	CAWTTISGNTIYF	TGTGCCTGGACCACAATCTCTGGAAACACCATATATTTT
TRBV7-6	TRBJ2-1	TRBD2	-	CASSRVAGRVNEQFF	TGTGCCAGCAGCCGAGTGGCAGGGAGGGTCAATGAGCAGTTCTTC
TRBV28	TRBJ1-5	-	-	CASSITGSHQPQHF	TGTGCCAGCAGCATTACAGGGAGCCATCAGCCCCAGCATTTT
TRBV19	TRBJ2-7	TRBD1	-	CASSLPGQGVTYEQYF	TGTGCCAGTAGTCTACCGGGACAGGGGGTGACCTACGAGCAGTACTTC
TRBV6-6	TRBJ1-6	-	few	CASSITGLNNSPLHF	TGTGCCAGCAGTATTACCGGACTTAATAATTCGCCCCTCCACTTT
TRBV5-1	TRBJ1-6	TRBD1	-	CASSQDRITPLHF	TGCGCCAGCAGCCAGGACAGGATAACACCCCTCCACTTT
TRBV11-2	TRBJ1-1	-	-	CASSPRTPRSNTEAFF	TGTGCCAGCAGCCCCCGGACTCCAAGATCCAACACTGAAGCTTTCTTT
TRBV19	TRBJ2-3	-	-	CASSMGLGGTDTQYF	TGTGCCAGTAGTATGGGGCTAGGAGGCACAGATACGCAGTATTTT
TRBV29-1	TRBJ2-3	TRBD2	few	CSVASGGHTDTQYF	TGCAGCGTTGCTAGCGGGGGCCACACAGATACGCAGTATTTT
TRBV7-6	TRBJ2-7	-	-	CASSSDIIGEQYF	TGTGCCAGCAGCTCAGACATAATTGGGGAGCAGTACTTC
TRBV6-1	TRBJ2-1	TRBD2	-	CASSEAHGTSVHEQFF	TGTGCCAGCAGTGAAGCGCACGGGACTAGTGTCCATGAGCAGTTCTTC
TRBV28	TRBJ1-2	TRBD1	-	CASSLDRVYGYTF	TGTGCCAGCAGCTTGGACAGGGTCTATGGCTACACCTTC
TRBV5-8	TRBJ2-1	TRBD2	-	CASSNLGLAGGPYNEQFF	TGTGCCAGCAGCAACCTTGGACTAGCGGGGGGCCCCTACAATGAGCAGTTCTTC
TRBV5-6	TRBJ1-2	-	-	CASSLVGQGFGYTF	TGTGCCAGCAGCTTGGTCGGCCAGGGGTTTGGCTACACCTTC
TRBV9	TRBJ1-2	-	-	CASSVDGGTIGYTF	TGTGCCAGCAGCGTAGACGGTGGTACTATAGGCTACACCTTC
TRBV9	TRBJ2-1	-	once	CASSVAGNRGGAGNEQFF	TGTGCCAGCAGCGTAGCGGGCAACCGAGGGGGGGCAGGTAATGAGCAGTTCTTC
TRBV19	TRBJ2-5	-	-	CASNRGFGETQYF	TGTGCCAGTAACCGGGGATTTGGAGAGACCCAGTACTTC
TRBV5-1	TRBJ1-2	TRBD1	-	CASSATGALDSYTF	TGCGCCAGCAGCGCCACAGGGGCCCTGGATAGCTACACCTTC
TRBV30	TRBJ2-2	TRBD2	-	CAWSVAGGHTGELFF	TGTGCCTGGAGTGTCGCGGGGGGCCATACCGGGGAGCTGTTTTTT
TRBV2	TRBJ1-4	-	-	CATFGAPGGKLFF	TGTGCTACCTTTGGGGCCCCCGGGGGAAAACTGTTTTTT
TRBV9	TRBJ2-1	-	-	CASSVTAGQRTYNEQFF	TGTGCCAGCAGCGTGACCGCGGGACAGCGAACCTACAATGAGCAGTTCTTC
TRBV5-1	TRBJ1-3	-	few	CASSLVVSDSGNTIYF	TGCGCCAGCAGCTTGGTCGTCAGCGACTCTGGAAACACCATATATTTT
TRBV30	TRBJ2-7	TRBD1	once	CAWSGGDRGKGYEQYF	TGTGCCTGGAGTGGGGGAGACAGGGGAAAGGGGTACGAGCAGTACTTC
TRBV28	TRBJ1-4	-	-	CASSTSWPPWDLREGNEKLFF	TGTGCCAGCAGTACCTCATGGCCGCCCTGGGATCTCCGAGAGGGAAATGAAAAACTGTTTTTT
TRBV13	TRBJ2-3	-	-	CASSLGGVSTDTQYF	TGTGCCAGCAGCTTAGGAGGGGTTAGCACAGATACGCAGTATTTT
TRBV27	TRBJ2-1	TRBD2	-	CASSLDTSGTYNEQFF	TGTGCCAGCAGTTTAGATACTAGCGGGACCTACAATGAGCAGTTCTTC
TRBV7-2	TRBJ2-1	TRBD2	-	CASSQTLAGNEQFF	TGTGCCAGCAGCCAGACCCTAGCGGGGAATGAGCAGTTCTTC
TRBV1	TRBJ2-3	-	-	CTSSQDFTGSTDTQYF	TGCACCAGCAGCCAAGATTTTACGGGGAGCACAGATACGCAGTATTTT
TRBV6-1	TRBJ1-5	-	-	CASSEFGGLQPQHF	TGTGCCAGCAGTGAATTTGGAGGTCTGCAGCCCCAGCATTTT
TRBV7-6	TRBJ2-7	TRBD1	-	CASSLGTGGFYEQYF	TGTGCCAGCAGCTTAGGAACAGGGGGTTTCTACGAGCAGTACTTC
TRBV29-1	TRBJ2-6	-	-	CSVPFSSGANVLTF	TGCAGCGTTCCGTTTTCCTCTGGGGCCAACGTCCTGACTTTC
TRBV11-2	TRBJ2-3	TRBD2	-	CASSLAARGDTQYF	TGTGCCAGCAGCTTAGCCGCGCGGGGGGATACGCAGTATTTT
TRBV6-5	TRBJ1-1	TRBD1	-	CASSYRDRVIGAFF	TGTGCCAGCAGTTACCGGGACAGGGTGATAGGAGCTTTCTTT
TRBV28	TRBJ1-5	TRBD1	once	CASSLRDREFWNQPQHF	TGTGCCAGCAGTTTAAGGGACAGGGAATTCTGGAATCAGCCCCAGCATTTT
TRBV19	TRBJ1-6	TRBD1	-	CASRERDSHNSPLHF	TGTGCCAGTAGAGAACGGGACAGCCATAATTCACCCCTCCACTTT
TRBV11-3	TRBJ2-1	-	-	CASSLGLIHGSEQFF	TGTGCCAGCAGCTTAGGCCTCATACATGGCAGTGAGCAGTTCTTC
TRBV28	TRBJ2-1	TRBD1	once	CASSPSGTGGPRSYNEQFF	TGTGCCAGCAGTCCATCCGGGACAGGAGGTCCTAGGTCCTACAATGAGCAGTTCTTC
TRBV4-1	TRBJ1-3	-	-	CASSHPTRDNTIYF	TGCGCCAGCAGCCACCCTACTCGGGATAACACCATATATTTT
TRBV14	TRBJ1-2	TRBD1	-	CASSSWDRRNYGYTF	TGTGCCAGCAGCTCCTGGGACAGACGAAACTATGGCTACACCTTC
TRBV5-1	TRBJ2-3	TRBD1	-	CASSTGGTQYF	TGCGCCAGCAGCACAGGGGGTACGCAGTATTTT
TRBV5-1	TRBJ2-5	-	once	CASSQAGSGETQYF	TGCGCCAGCAGCCAGGCGGGGTCGGGAGAGACCCAGTACTTC
TRBV11-1	TRBJ2-1	-	-	CASSLSGGNNEQFF	TGTGCCAGCAGCTTATCAGGGGGGAACAATGAGCAGTTCTTC